A selection of T cell receptor beta chains follows, all from one sample in a study of T cell responses to AZD1222 COVID-19 vaccine. Assay used: immunoSEQ multiplex PCR; TCRdb lists only in-frame clones, some missing. The sample has some 150,000 clones; more than 85% are singletons. Sequencing was performed on peripheral blood, taken on day 0 of AZD1222 vaccination. These receptor sequences come from an adult in good health. Both conserved end residues are part of each CDR3. The D gene is left open where the match is weak. Size is stated for part of the rows, as once, few or many counts, or as a class when the clone is expanded.

j_call clone_size v_call d_call cdr3_aa cdr3_nt
TRBJ1-2 . TRBV19 . CASSLIDRPHGYTF TGTGCCAGTAGTCTCATAGACAGGCCCCATGGCTACACCTTC
TRBJ2-2 . TRBV4-1 . CASSLLADLSGELFF TGCGCCAGCAGCCTCCTAGCTGATTTATCCGGGGAGCTGTTTTTT
TRBJ2-7 few TRBV6-2/TRBV6-3 TRBD1 CASSYSDRDEQYF TGTGCCAGCAGTTACTCTGACAGGGACGAGCAGTACTTC
TRBJ2-2 . TRBV9 . CASSVVPDWERELFF TGTGCCAGCAGCGTAGTTCCCGACTGGGAACGGGAGCTGTTTTTT
TRBJ1-2 . TRBV2 . CASSLTEIYGYTF TGTGCCAGCAGCCTGACAGAAATTTATGGCTACACCTTC
TRBJ2-1 . TRBV11-2 TRBD2 CASSPPGVMAGAYNEQFF TGTGCCAGCAGCCCCCCTGGCGTGATGGCGGGGGCCTACAATGAGCAGTTCTTC
TRBJ1-4 . TRBV5-5 . CASSLGPGTNEKLFF TGTGCCAGCAGCTTGGGTCCGGGAACTAATGAAAAACTGTTTTTT
TRBJ1-2 . TRBV5-4 TRBD1 CASLTVPSGTGANYGYTF TGTGCCAGCCTAACCGTTCCTTCCGGGACAGGAGCTAACTATGGCTACACCTTC
TRBJ2-2 once TRBV5-1 TRBD2 CASRVYPSGGNTGELFF TGCGCCAGCAGGGTTTACCCTAGCGGGGGGAACACCGGGGAGCTGTTTTTT
TRBJ1-5 . TRBV7-9 . CASSLGIRGNQPQHF TGTGCCAGCAGCTTAGGGATCAGGGGAAATCAGCCCCAGCATTTT
TRBJ2-2 . TRBV9 . CASSVNIGGAIGELFF TGTGCCAGCAGCGTAAACATTGGGGGGGCAATCGGGGAGCTGTTTTTT
TRBJ2-1 once TRBV9 TRBD2 CASSTSGDSYNEQFF TGTGCCAGCAGCACTAGCGGGGATTCCTACAATGAGCAGTTCTTC
TRBJ2-4 . TRBV5-1 TRBD1 CASSLEGAGNIQYF TGCGCCAGCAGCTTGGAGGGGGCCGGAAACATTCAGTACTTC